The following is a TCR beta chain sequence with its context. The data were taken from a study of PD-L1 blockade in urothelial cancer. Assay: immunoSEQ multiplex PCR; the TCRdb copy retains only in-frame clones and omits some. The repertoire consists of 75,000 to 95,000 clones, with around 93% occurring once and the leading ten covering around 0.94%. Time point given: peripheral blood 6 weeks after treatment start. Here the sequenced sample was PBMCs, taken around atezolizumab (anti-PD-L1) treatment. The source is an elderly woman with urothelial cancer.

The CDR3 region has the DNA TGTGCCAGCAGCCCAGAGATGGGAGTAGGATTGGCCGAAAAACTGTTTTTT. Translated: CASSPEMGVGLAEKLFF. The chain couples TRBV28 to TRBJ1-4; D is uncertain. From germline, CDR1 is MDHEN and CDR2 SYDVKM. Trimming left V 6 bases short and J 8 bases short, with 25 bases between. CDR3 size: 17 residues.